Here is one T cell receptor beta chain with its context. This record comes from a study of identifying expanded T cells in peripheral blood. CDR1 is MNHEY and CDR2 is SVGAGI in the germline V gene. With 4 bases removed from V and 8 bases from J, the gap between germline ends came to 23 bases. The CDR3 is made up of 16 amino acids. The protocol was immunoSEQ multiplex PCR, while the TCRdb copy is restricted to in-frame clones and leaves out a portion. The table lists around 84,000 clones, about 87% of them singletons. The specimen sequenced was blood. The clonotype originates from a person between 18 and 70 years old in good health. The chain uses TRBV6-5 and TRBJ1-2; D call uncertain. CDR3 protein: CASSSRRTSSEEGYTF. The CDR3, as DNA: TGTGCCAGCAGTTCAAGACGCACGTCCTCGGAGGAGGGCTACACCTTC.